This T cell receptor beta chain was documented in a study of human T cells and chemical hapten exposure. Indicated time point: patch test 1, 2 weeks after DPC sensitization. Treatment defined: therapeutic diphenylcyclopropenone sensitization with weekly scalp DPC. Total RNA was isolated from unfractionated whole blood. MiXCR, applied by TCRdb to the RACE reads, yields one record per CDR3 protein. The sample lists roughly 50,000 distinct CDR3 sequences; 8% to 13% were seen once. This clonotype was found a few times. The V gene lost 5 bases and the J gene lost 3 bases, with 15 bases spanning the gap. Per germline, CDR1 SGHTA and CDR2 FQGTGA. CDR3 length: 15 residues.

The source is a woman in her forties with alopecia areata. Some clones in this sample may be carry-over from other donors' samples. This sequence joins TRBV7-3 and TRBJ2-3, with a possible D match to TRBD1 (6 bases). The material sequenced was whole blood, taken in connection with sensitization to the hapten diphenylcyclopropenone (DPC). This CDR3 is CASSVQGTGTDTQYF. The CDR3 DNA follows: TGTGCCAGCAGCGTACAGGGTACCGGGACAGATACGCAGTATTTT.